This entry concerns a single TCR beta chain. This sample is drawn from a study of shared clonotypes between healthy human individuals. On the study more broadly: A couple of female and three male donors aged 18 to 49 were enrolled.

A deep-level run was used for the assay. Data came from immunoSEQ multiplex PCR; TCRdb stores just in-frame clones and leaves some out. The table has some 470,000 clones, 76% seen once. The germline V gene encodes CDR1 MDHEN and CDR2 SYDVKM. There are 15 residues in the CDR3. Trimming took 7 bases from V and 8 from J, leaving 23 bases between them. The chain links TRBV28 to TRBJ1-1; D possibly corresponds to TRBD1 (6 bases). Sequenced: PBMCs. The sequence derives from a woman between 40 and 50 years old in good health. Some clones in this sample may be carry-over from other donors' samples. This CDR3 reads CASTDGGRRGAEAFF. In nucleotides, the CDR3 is TGTGCCAGCACCGACGGGGGTAGACGGGGGGCCGAAGCTTTCTTT.